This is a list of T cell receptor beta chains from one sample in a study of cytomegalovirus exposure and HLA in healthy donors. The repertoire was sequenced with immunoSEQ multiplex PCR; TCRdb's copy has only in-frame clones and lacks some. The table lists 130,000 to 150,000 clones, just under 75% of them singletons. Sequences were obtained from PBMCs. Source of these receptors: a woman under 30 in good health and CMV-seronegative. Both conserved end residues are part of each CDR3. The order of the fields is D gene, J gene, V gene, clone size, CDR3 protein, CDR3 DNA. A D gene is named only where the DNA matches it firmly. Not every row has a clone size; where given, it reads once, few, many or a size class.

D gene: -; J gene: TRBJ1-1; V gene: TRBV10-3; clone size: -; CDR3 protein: CAISGAIGQMNTEAFF; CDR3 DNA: TGTGCCATCAGTGGTGCCATAGGACAGATGAACACTGAAGCTTTCTTT
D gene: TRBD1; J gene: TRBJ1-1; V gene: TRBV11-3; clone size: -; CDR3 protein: CASSLGGGRGAFF; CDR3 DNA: TGTGCCAGCAGCTTAGGAGGGGGCAGGGGAGCTTTCTTT
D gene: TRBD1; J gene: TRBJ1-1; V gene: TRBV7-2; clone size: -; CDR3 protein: CASSLASTGGSEAFF; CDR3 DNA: TGTGCCAGCAGCTTAGCTTCGACAGGGGGCTCTGAAGCTTTCTTT
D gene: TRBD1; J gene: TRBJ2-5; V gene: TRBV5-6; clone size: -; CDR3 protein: CASSLVQGAIVETQYF; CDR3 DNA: TGTGCCAGCAGCTTGGTTCAGGGGGCGATTGTAGAGACCCAGTACTTC
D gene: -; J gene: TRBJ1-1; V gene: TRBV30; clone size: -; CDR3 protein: CVGSMNTEAFF; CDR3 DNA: TGCGTCGGGAGCATGAACACTGAAGCTTTCTTT
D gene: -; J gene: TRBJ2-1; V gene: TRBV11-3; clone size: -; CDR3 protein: CASSSIAAYNEQFF; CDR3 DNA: TGTGCCAGCAGCTCTATAGCGGCTTACAATGAGCAGTTCTTC
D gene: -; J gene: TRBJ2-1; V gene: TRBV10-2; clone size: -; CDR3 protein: CASSGELALHNEQFF; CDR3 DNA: TGCGCCAGCAGTGGGGAACTAGCCCTCCACAATGAGCAGTTCTTC
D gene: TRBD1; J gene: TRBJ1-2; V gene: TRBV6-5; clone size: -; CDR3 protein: CASSGTGGASGYTF; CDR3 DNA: TGTGCCAGCAGTGGGACAGGGGGCGCTTCTGGCTACACCTTC
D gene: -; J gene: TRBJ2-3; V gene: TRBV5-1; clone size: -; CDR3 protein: CASSVPGTDTQYF; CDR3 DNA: TGCGCCAGCAGCGTTCCTGGCACAGATACGCAGTATTTT
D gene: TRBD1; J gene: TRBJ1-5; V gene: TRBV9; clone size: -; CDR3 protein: CASSVGGTGDQPQHF; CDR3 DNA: TGTGCCAGCAGCGTAGGGGGAACAGGGGATCAGCCCCAGCATTTT
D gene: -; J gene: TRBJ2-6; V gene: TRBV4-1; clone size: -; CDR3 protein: CASSHTVLPGANVLTF; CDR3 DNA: TGCGCCAGCAGCCACACCGTACTACCTGGGGCCAACGTCCTGACTTTC
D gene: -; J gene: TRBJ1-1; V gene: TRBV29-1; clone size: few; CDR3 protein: CSAGSDSEAFF; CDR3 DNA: TGCAGCGCGGGGTCAGACTCCGAAGCTTTCTTT
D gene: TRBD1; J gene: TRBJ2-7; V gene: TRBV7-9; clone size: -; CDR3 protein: CASSSTTGTYEQYF; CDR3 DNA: TGTGCCAGCAGCTCGACGACAGGGACCTACGAGCAGTACTTC
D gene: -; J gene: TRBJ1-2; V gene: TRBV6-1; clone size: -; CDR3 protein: CASSEYGGSDYGYTF; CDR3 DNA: TGTGCCAGCAGTGAATACGGGGGTTCAGACTATGGCTACACCTTC
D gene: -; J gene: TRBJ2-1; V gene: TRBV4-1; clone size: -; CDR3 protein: CASSQDAGPYNEQFF; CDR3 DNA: TGCGCCAGCAGCCAAGATGCGGGGCCCTACAATGAGCAGTTCTTC
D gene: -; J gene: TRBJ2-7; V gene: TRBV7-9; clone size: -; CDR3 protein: CASSLVGYEQYF; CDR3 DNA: TGTGCCAGCAGCTTAGTCGGCTACGAGCAGTACTTC
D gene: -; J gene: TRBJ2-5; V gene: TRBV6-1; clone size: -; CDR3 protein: CASSWGELRETQYF; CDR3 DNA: TGTGCCAGCAGTTGGGGGGAGCTTAGAGAGACCCAGTACTTC